Listed below are T cell receptor beta chains from one sample, sequenced in a study of T-cell memory formation after mild COVID-19. TCRdb independently ran MiXCR on the 5' RACE reads; one entry per CDR3 protein. This table holds hundreds of thousands of distinct CDR3 sequences, about a fifth found once. Material: PBMCs or a T cell subset sorted from them (not recorded which). All receptors come from an adult woman who had mild COVID-19 (a few samples of this study predate the infection). Cell type and time point are not known. CDR3s include the opening cysteine and the closing phenylalanine or tryptophan. A D gene is named only where the DNA matches it firmly. Expanded clones get a size class; other rows say once, few or many, or leave the size out.

d_gene: TRBD2
abundance: .
j_gene: TRBJ2-1
v_gene: TRBV7-9
CDR3nt: TGTGCCAGCAGCTTTGTAGCGGGAGGGAATGAGCAGTTCTTC
CDR3aa: CASSFVAGGNEQFF

d_gene: .
abundance: few
j_gene: TRBJ1-2
v_gene: TRBV7-9
CDR3nt: TGTGCCAGCAGCTTAGCGGGACCGCACTATGGCTACACCTTC
CDR3aa: CASSLAGPHYGYTF

d_gene: .
abundance: .
j_gene: TRBJ1-2
v_gene: TRBV24-1
CDR3nt: TGTGCCACCCGGGGCGTAAACTATGGCTACACCTTC
CDR3aa: CATRGVNYGYTF

d_gene: TRBD1
abundance: .
j_gene: TRBJ1-2
v_gene: TRBV7-7
CDR3nt: TGTGCTAGCAGCCTAAACAGGGGCACCTATGGCTACACCTTC
CDR3aa: CASSLNRGTYGYTF

d_gene: TRBD2
abundance: few
j_gene: TRBJ2-1
v_gene: TRBV9
CDR3nt: TGTGCCAGCAGCGCCTTGAGCGGGGACTCCTACAATGAGCAGTTCTTC
CDR3aa: CASSALSGDSYNEQFF

d_gene: .
abundance: .
j_gene: TRBJ2-5
v_gene: TRBV7-2
CDR3nt: TGTGCCAGCAGCTCCCGGTGGGGGAGAGGGGAGACCCAGTACTTC
CDR3aa: CASSSRWGRGETQYF

d_gene: .
abundance: many
j_gene: TRBJ1-2
v_gene: TRBV2
CDR3nt: TGTGCCAGCAGGAATAATCCGGGACAAGGATATGGCTACACCTTC
CDR3aa: CASRNNPGQGYGYTF

d_gene: TRBD1
abundance: .
j_gene: TRBJ2-7
v_gene: TRBV15
CDR3nt: TGTGCCACCAGCAGAGCACAGGGGGGTAACTACGAGCAGTACTTC
CDR3aa: CATSRAQGGNYEQYF

d_gene: TRBD2
abundance: .
j_gene: TRBJ2-1
v_gene: TRBV12-3/TRBV12-4
CDR3nt: TGTGCCAGCAGGCTAGCGGGAACTTTCCCCAATGAGCAGTTCTTC
CDR3aa: CASRLAGTFPNEQFF

d_gene: TRBD2
abundance: few
j_gene: TRBJ2-3
v_gene: TRBV6-6
CDR3nt: TGTGCCAGCAGCCTCGGGATCCTAGCGGGAGGCCGGGGGGGCACAGATACGCAGTATTTT
CDR3aa: CASSLGILAGGRGGTDTQYF

d_gene: TRBD1
abundance: .
j_gene: TRBJ2-1
v_gene: TRBV29-1
CDR3nt: TGCAGCGTTCCCGGGGACAGGCGGCCCAGTGAGCAGTTCTTC
CDR3aa: CSVPGDRRPSEQFF

d_gene: TRBD1
abundance: .
j_gene: TRBJ1-2
v_gene: TRBV11-2
CDR3nt: TGTGCCAGCAGCTTAAAGGGGGCCTATGGCTACACCTTC
CDR3aa: CASSLKGAYGYTF

d_gene: .
abundance: .
j_gene: TRBJ2-4
v_gene: TRBV5-1
CDR3nt: TGCGCCAGCAGCCACAACAGGGAGGCCAAAAACATTCAGTACTTC
CDR3aa: CASSHNREAKNIQYF

d_gene: .
abundance: .
j_gene: TRBJ2-1
v_gene: TRBV7-9
CDR3nt: TGTGCCAGCAGCTTAGCCACAGGGAATGAGCAGTTCTTC
CDR3aa: CASSLATGNEQFF

d_gene: TRBD2
abundance: .
j_gene: TRBJ2-7
v_gene: TRBV27
CDR3nt: TGTGCCAGCAGTTTTAGCGGGAGCTCCGGGCAGTACTTC
CDR3aa: CASSFSGSSGQYF

d_gene: TRBD2
abundance: few
j_gene: TRBJ2-7
v_gene: TRBV20-1
CDR3nt: TGCAGTGCTAGGGAACTAGCGGGGTCGGGGGAGCAGTACTTC
CDR3aa: CSARELAGSGEQYF

d_gene: TRBD1
abundance: few
j_gene: TRBJ1-2
v_gene: TRBV6-4
CDR3nt: TGTGCCAGCAGTGACGTGGCAGGGGGCGCCGCGTATGGCTACACCTTC
CDR3aa: CASSDVAGGAAYGYTF

d_gene: .
abundance: .
j_gene: TRBJ2-1
v_gene: TRBV7-9
CDR3nt: TGTGCCAGCAGCCCCCGGTCGGGCGTTGACTACAATGAGCAGTTCTTC
CDR3aa: CASSPRSGVDYNEQFF

d_gene: .
abundance: .
j_gene: TRBJ2-3
v_gene: TRBV6-4
CDR3nt: TGTGCCGGCAACTCACGGGGGTCGAGCACAGATACGCAGTATTTT
CDR3aa: CAGNSRGSSTDTQYF

d_gene: .
abundance: .
j_gene: TRBJ2-3
v_gene: TRBV12-3/TRBV12-4
CDR3nt: TGTGCCAGCAGTTTCCCGGGGGTGGCTAGCGCGTCCGATACGCAGTATTTT
CDR3aa: CASSFPGVASASDTQYF

d_gene: .
abundance: once
j_gene: TRBJ1-1
v_gene: TRBV29-1
CDR3nt: TGCAGCGTCTTTTCGTTGGCGAATGAAGCTTTCTTT
CDR3aa: CSVFSLANEAFF

d_gene: TRBD1
abundance: few
j_gene: TRBJ1-2
v_gene: TRBV15
CDR3nt: TGTGCCACCAGCAGAGAAAAGACAGGGAGACCCTATGGCTACACCTTC
CDR3aa: CATSREKTGRPYGYTF

d_gene: TRBD2
abundance: few
j_gene: TRBJ2-4
v_gene: TRBV5-5
CDR3nt: TGTGCCAGCACCCGGCGGGGGGTACTAGCCAAAAACATTCAGTACTTC
CDR3aa: CASTRRGVLAKNIQYF

d_gene: .
abundance: .
j_gene: TRBJ2-1
v_gene: TRBV3-1
CDR3nt: TGTGCCAGCAGCCAAGGTACCAGTAGCGATGAGCAGTTCTTC
CDR3aa: CASSQGTSSDEQFF

d_gene: TRBD2
abundance: .
j_gene: TRBJ2-2
v_gene: TRBV4-3
CDR3nt: TGCGCCAGCAGCCAAGACGGACTAGCGGGAGGGCGGGGCACCGGGGAGCTGTTTTTT
CDR3aa: CASSQDGLAGGRGTGELFF

d_gene: TRBD2
abundance: few
j_gene: TRBJ2-1
v_gene: TRBV15
CDR3nt: TGTGCCACCAGCAGAGATAAGGTTGCGGGGGGGTTCCATGAGCAGTTCTTC
CDR3aa: CATSRDKVAGGFHEQFF

d_gene: .
abundance: .
j_gene: TRBJ2-7
v_gene: TRBV4-2
CDR3nt: TGTGCCAGCAGCCAATCGATGGCGACCTACGAGCAGTACTTC
CDR3aa: CASSQSMATYEQYF

d_gene: TRBD1
abundance: .
j_gene: TRBJ2-5
v_gene: TRBV10-3
CDR3nt: TGTGCCATCAGTGGTTCCGGGACAGGGTCGATACAAGAGACCCAGTACTTC
CDR3aa: CAISGSGTGSIQETQYF

d_gene: TRBD2
abundance: .
j_gene: TRBJ2-3
v_gene: TRBV5-6
CDR3nt: TGTGCCAGCAGCTTGCCCAGCGGGGGCGTTGATACGCAGTATTTT
CDR3aa: CASSLPSGGVDTQYF

d_gene: TRBD2
abundance: .
j_gene: TRBJ2-7
v_gene: TRBV7-9
CDR3nt: TGTGCCAGCAGCACCCCGGGGGGGCTCTACGAGCAGTACTTC
CDR3aa: CASSTPGGLYEQYF

d_gene: .
abundance: many
j_gene: TRBJ2-5
v_gene: TRBV5-6
CDR3nt: TGTGCCAGCTCGCGGGGCGAGACCCAGTACTTC
CDR3aa: CASSRGETQYF

d_gene: .
abundance: .
j_gene: TRBJ2-7
v_gene: TRBV19
CDR3nt: TGTGCCAGTAGTATAAGTTCCACCGACTCCTACGAGCAGTACTTC
CDR3aa: CASSISSTDSYEQYF

d_gene: TRBD1
abundance: .
j_gene: TRBJ2-3
v_gene: TRBV6-1
CDR3nt: TGTGCCAGCAGTGGAACCAGGGGGAGTGGCACAGATACGCAGTATTTT
CDR3aa: CASSGTRGSGTDTQYF

d_gene: .
abundance: .
j_gene: TRBJ2-3
v_gene: TRBV7-9
CDR3nt: TGTGCCAGTCTTGGTGGCCCAGATACGCAGTATTTT
CDR3aa: CASLGGPDTQYF

d_gene: .
abundance: .
j_gene: TRBJ1-2
v_gene: TRBV20-1
CDR3nt: TGCAGTGCCAGACACAGCGCGGCCTATGGCTACACCTTC
CDR3aa: CSARHSAAYGYTF

d_gene: .
abundance: few
j_gene: TRBJ1-4
v_gene: TRBV3-1
CDR3nt: TGTGCCAGCAGCCCGACCGGGGGGCTTAGTGAAAAACTGTTTTTT
CDR3aa: CASSPTGGLSEKLFF

d_gene: .
abundance: .
j_gene: TRBJ2-7
v_gene: TRBV6-5
CDR3nt: TGTGCCAGCAGTACCCCCCGCACGGCGACCTACGAGCAGTACTTC
CDR3aa: CASSTPRTATYEQYF

d_gene: .
abundance: .
j_gene: TRBJ2-7
v_gene: TRBV27
CDR3nt: TGTGCCAGCAGTTTATCCGTTCAGGGGAATACCTACGAGCAGTACTTC
CDR3aa: CASSLSVQGNTYEQYF

d_gene: TRBD1
abundance: .
j_gene: TRBJ2-5
v_gene: TRBV25-1
CDR3nt: TGTGCCAGCAGTGAACAGGGGGCGGTGGCAGAGACCCAGTACTTC
CDR3aa: CASSEQGAVAETQYF

d_gene: TRBD1
abundance: .
j_gene: TRBJ1-3
v_gene: TRBV14
CDR3nt: TGTGCCAGCAGCACCCAGGGACAGACCTCTGGAAACACCATATATTTT
CDR3aa: CASSTQGQTSGNTIYF

d_gene: .
abundance: .
j_gene: TRBJ2-1
v_gene: TRBV7-3
CDR3nt: TGTGCCAGCAGCTTAACCCCCGTCCCCGGTCCGCAGTTCTTC
CDR3aa: CASSLTPVPGPQFF

d_gene: .
abundance: few
j_gene: TRBJ1-6
v_gene: TRBV29-1
CDR3nt: TGCAGCGTTCGGTATAGCCAGCTGTTATATTCACCCCTCCACTTT
CDR3aa: CSVRYSQLLYSPLHF

d_gene: .
abundance: few
j_gene: TRBJ1-2
v_gene: TRBV10-3
CDR3nt: TGTGCCATCAGTGAGTCCCTAGAGGGCTACACCTTC
CDR3aa: CAISESLEGYTF

d_gene: .
abundance: .
j_gene: TRBJ1-2
v_gene: TRBV7-2
CDR3nt: TGTGCCAGCAGCTTAGATATAGGGGTCGGCTACACCTTC
CDR3aa: CASSLDIGVGYTF

d_gene: TRBD2
abundance: .
j_gene: TRBJ2-1
v_gene: TRBV24-1
CDR3nt: TGTGCCACCAGTGATCTGGGGACTAGCGGGATGGGAGAGCAGTTCTTC
CDR3aa: CATSDLGTSGMGEQFF

d_gene: .
abundance: few
j_gene: TRBJ2-5
v_gene: TRBV24-1
CDR3nt: TGTGCCACCAGTGGCGTCGAAGGAGAGACCCAGTACTTC
CDR3aa: CATSGVEGETQYF

d_gene: .
abundance: few
j_gene: TRBJ2-1
v_gene: TRBV3-1
CDR3nt: TGTGCCAGCAGCCAACGGACCGGCGGTCGGTTCTTC
CDR3aa: CASSQRTGGRFF

d_gene: .
abundance: few
j_gene: TRBJ2-2
v_gene: TRBV3-1
CDR3nt: TGTGCCAGCAGCCACCTCTCAGGGGAGCTGTTTTTT
CDR3aa: CASSHLSGELFF

d_gene: .
abundance: few
j_gene: TRBJ1-1
v_gene: TRBV10-3
CDR3nt: TGTGCCATCAAGAGGGATGTGAGCACTGAAGCTTTCTTT
CDR3aa: CAIKRDVSTEAFF

d_gene: .
abundance: few
j_gene: TRBJ2-7
v_gene: TRBV6-5
CDR3nt: TGTGCCAGCAGTTACGCAGGGACCAACGAGCAGTACTTC
CDR3aa: CASSYAGTNEQYF

d_gene: .
abundance: .
j_gene: TRBJ2-2
v_gene: TRBV29-1
CDR3nt: TGCAGCGTTGATAAGGGGAATACCGGGGAGCTGTTTTTT
CDR3aa: CSVDKGNTGELFF